The 6 T cell receptor beta chains reported below all come from one sample, sequenced in a study of response to subunit inactivated influenza vaccine. TCRdb reprocessed the RT-PCR reads with MiXCR, giving one entry per CDR3 protein. The table records 650,000 to 850,000 distinct CDR3 sequences, 14% of them present only once. This specimen consisted of PBMCs from blood, obtained less than 15 days before vaccination. These receptors all come from a man aged 45-65 years who received an inactivated influenza vaccine.

In its sample, this clonotype was seen many times. In DNA, the CDR3 is TGTGCCAGCAGTTTTAGCGGGAGGGCCTATCCTCCCTACAATGAGCAGTTCTTC. It is translated as CASSFSGRAYPPYNEQFF. The rearrangement uses TRBV6-2 or TRBV6-3 and TRBJ2-1; 11 bases are a match to TRBD2. CDR1 is MNHEY and CDR2 is SVGEGT in the germline V gene. The length of the CDR3 is 18 residues. The V gene end was trimmed by 4 bases and the J gene end by 2 bases; junction bases not matched to a gene: 10.

V usage is TRBV3-1 and J usage is TRBJ1-1, with D possibly TRBD1 on 6 matching bases. The CDR3 has 17 residues. Trimming left V 0 bases short and J 7 bases short, with 21 bases between. From germline, CDR1 is LGHDT and CDR2 YNNKEL (reference sequence). CDR3 loop: CASSQEGGGSRGDEAFF. CDR3 DNA sequence: TGTGCCAGCAGCCAAGAAGGGGGAGGGTCTAGAGGGGATGAAGCTTTCTTT.

This clonotype was recorded once. This sequence joins TRBV27 and TRBJ2-2; 7 nucleotides line up with TRBD2. The V segment lost 7 bases and the J segment 5 bases; nucleotides outside the gene matches: 13. Per germline, CDR1 MNHEY and CDR2 SMNVEV (reference sequence). This CDR3 contains 16 residues. Here the CDR3 reads CASTSLAGVSTGELFF. CDR3 sequence (DNA): TGTGCCAGCACCTCTCTGGCGGGAGTTTCTACCGGGGAGCTGTTTTTT.

The chain has TRBV20-1 and TRBJ1-3; 8 nucleotides line up with TRBD1. Losses at the gene ends were 2 bases for V and 4 bases for J; bases not matched to a gene: 4. This CDR3 contains 14 residues. Germline CDR1 and CDR2: DFQATT and SNEGSKA (reference sequence). The CDR3, as DNA: TGCAGTGCTAGACAGGGGGCGGGCGGAAACACCATATATTTT. Amino acids: CSARQGAGGNTIYF.

This clonotype was seen a few times. The V and J genes are TRBV4-2 and TRBJ2-3; D might be TRBD2 (6 bases). Trimming left V 3 bases short and J 2 bases short, with 15 bases between. The V gene's germline CDR1 is LGHNA and CDR2 YNFKEQ. The CDR3 spans 16 residues. The CDR3 sequence is CASSQGLWGTTDTQYF. The DNA of the CDR3 is TGTGCCAGCAGCCAGGGACTGTGGGGAACCACAGATACGCAGTATTTT.

The CDR3 DNA is TGCGCCAGCAGCCAAGAAGTCTCTTATGGCTACACCTTC. Its translation: CASSQEVSYGYTF. The chain recombines TRBV4-3 with TRBJ1-2; D not certain. The CDR3 length is 13 residues. Per germline, CDR1 LGHNA and CDR2 YSLEER. The V end lost 0 bases, the J end lost 5 bases, and 7 bases lay between the germline ends.